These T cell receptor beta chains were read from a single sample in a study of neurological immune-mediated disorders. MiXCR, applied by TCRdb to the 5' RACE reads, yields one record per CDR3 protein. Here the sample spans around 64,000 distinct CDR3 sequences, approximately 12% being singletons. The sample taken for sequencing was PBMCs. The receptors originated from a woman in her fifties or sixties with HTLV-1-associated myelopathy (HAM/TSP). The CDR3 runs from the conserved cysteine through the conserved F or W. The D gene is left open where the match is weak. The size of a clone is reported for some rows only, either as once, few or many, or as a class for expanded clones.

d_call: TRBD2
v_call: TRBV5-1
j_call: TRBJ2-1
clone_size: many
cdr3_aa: CASSSLAGGDNEQFF
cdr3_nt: TGCGCCAGCAGCTCTTTAGCGGGAGGCGACAATGAGCAGTTCTTC

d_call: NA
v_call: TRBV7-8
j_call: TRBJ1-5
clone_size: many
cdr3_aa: CASSLGRGQPQHF
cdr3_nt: TGTGCCAGCAGCTTAGGTCGGGGTCAGCCCCAGCATTTT

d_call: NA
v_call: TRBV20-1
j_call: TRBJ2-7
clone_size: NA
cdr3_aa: CSARTQGSDEQYF
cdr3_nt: TGCAGTGCTAGAACCCAGGGTTCGGACGAGCAGTACTTC

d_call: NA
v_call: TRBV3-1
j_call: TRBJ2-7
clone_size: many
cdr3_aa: CASSPPGSYEQYF
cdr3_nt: TGTGCCAGCAGCCCGCCCGGATCCTACGAGCAGTACTTC

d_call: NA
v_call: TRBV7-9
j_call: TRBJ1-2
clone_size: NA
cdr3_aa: CASSERGSSNYGCTF
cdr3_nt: TGTGCCAGCAGCGAAAGGGGATCATCTAACTATGGCTGCACCTTC

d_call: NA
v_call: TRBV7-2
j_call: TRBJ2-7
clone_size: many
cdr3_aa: CASSSLDYEQYF
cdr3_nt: TGTGCCAGCAGCTCCCTAGACTACGAGCAGTACTTC

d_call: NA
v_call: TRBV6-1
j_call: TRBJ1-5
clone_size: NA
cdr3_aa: CASSPISSGSLGSNQPQHF
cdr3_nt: TGTGCCAGCAGCCCCATTTCAAGCGGCAGTCTGGGTAGCAATCAGCCCCAGCATTTT

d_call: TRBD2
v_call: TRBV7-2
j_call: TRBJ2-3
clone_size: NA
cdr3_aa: CVSSLDPPLTSGISTDTQYF
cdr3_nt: TGTGTCAGCAGCTTAGATCCTCCGTTGACTAGCGGGATCAGTACAGATACGCAGTATTTT

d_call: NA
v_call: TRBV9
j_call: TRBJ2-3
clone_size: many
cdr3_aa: CASSLEREDTQYF
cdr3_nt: TGTGCCAGCAGCCTGGAGAGGGAAGATACGCAGTATTTT

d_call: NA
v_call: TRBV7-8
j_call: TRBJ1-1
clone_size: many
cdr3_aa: CASSLAAMNTEAFF
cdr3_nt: TGTGCCAGCAGCTTAGCAGCCATGAACACTGAAGCTTTCTTT